The 28 T cell receptor beta chains given below trace back to one sample, sequenced in a study of OX40 agonist ivuxolimab in advanced cancers. Measured with immunoSEQ multiplex PCR; TCRdb has only the in-frame clones, and not every one. The sample holds some 77,000 clones, approximately 85% seen once. Material: CD4+ or CD8+ T cells sorted from blood, obtained in a trial of the OX40 agonist ivuxolimab. The receptors come from an adult with an advanced solid tumor such as melanoma, head and neck, liver or kidney cancer.

This clone came up a few times. This chain joins TRBV11-3 and TRBJ1-1; possible D gene TRBD1, 5 bases. CDR3 length equals 13 residues. Germline CDR1 SGHNT, CDR2 YENEEA. Trimming removed 3 bases at V and 4 bases at J, with 9 bases between. The CDR3 bases are TGTGCCAGCAGCTTGGGGAGGGGCACTGAAGCTTTCTTT. It encodes CASSLGRGTEAFF.

The chain combines TRBV5-1 with TRBJ2-1, with D possibly matching TRBD1 (5 bases). CDR1 is SGHRS and CDR2 is YFSETQ in the germline V gene. This CDR3 has 12 residues. The V end was cut by 0 bases, the J end by 12 bases, with 10 bases between. Here the CDR3 reads CASSLGGQGQFF. The CDR3 region has the DNA TGCGCCAGCAGCTTGGGTGGTCAGGGGCAGTTCTTC.

The V call is TRBV19, the J call TRBJ2-5, with 13 nucleotides matching TRBD2. The CDR3 loop spans 19 amino acids. V lost 4 bases, J lost 2 bases, and 13 bases stayed unmatched. Germline V gene sequence: CDR1 LNHDA, CDR2 SQIVND (reference sequence). The CDR3 DNA reads TGTGCCAGTAGTACCGGAAGGACTAGCGGGAGCAGGCTTCAAGAGACCCAGTACTTC. It yields the protein CASSTGRTSGSRLQETQYF. The whole variable domain, filled in from reference TRBV19 and TRBJ2-5, reads DGGITQSPKYLFRKEGQNVTLSCEQNLNHDAMYWYRQDPGQGLRLIYYSQIVNDFQKGDIAEGYSVSREKKESFPLTVTSAQKNPTAFYLCASSTGRTSGSRLQETQYFGPGTRLLVL.

This chain connects TRBV7-2 to TRBJ2-6; D gene ambiguous. This CDR3 is 16 amino acids long. Trimming took 6 bases from V and 2 from J, leaving 14 bases between them. Germline CDR1 is SGHTA and CDR2 is FQGNSA. The CDR3 here is CASRPPGLAGANVLTF. CDR3 coding DNA: TGTGCCAGCAGACCCCCGGGTTTGGCTGGGGCCAACGTCCTGACTTTC. The variable domain in full, with the rest retrieved from reference TRBV7-2 and TRBJ2-6, is GAGVSQSPSNKVTEKGKDVELRCDPISGHTALYWYRQSLGQGLEFLIYFQGNSAPDKSGLPSDRFSAERTGGSVSTLTIQRTQQEDSAVYLCASRPPGLAGANVLTFGAGSRLTVL.

The rearrangement uses TRBV15 and TRBJ2-7; D is perhaps TRBD1 (5 bases). Per germline, CDR1 LNHNV and CDR2 YYDKDF (reference sequence). The CDR3 runs to 14 residues. With 3 bases removed from V and 3 bases from J, the gap between germline ends came to 12 bases. The CDR3, as DNA: TGTGCCACCAGCAGCAGCAGGGTGAGCTACGAGCAGTACTTC. Protein: CATSSSRVSYEQYF. The full variable domain, in which reference TRBV15 and TRBJ2-7 provide the parts outside the CDR3, is DAMVIQNPRYQVTQFGKPVTLSCSQTLNHNVMYWYQQKSSQAPKLLFHYYDKDFNNEADTPDNFQSRRPNTSFCFLDIRSPGLGDTAMYLCATSSSRVSYEQYFGPGTRLTVT.

V is TRBV5-1 and J is TRBJ1-1; D call uncertain. The V and J ends lost 0 bases and 7 bases respectively, with 10 bases between them. Germline assignment: CDR1 SGHRS and CDR2 YFSETQ. The CDR3 has 13 residues. Here the CDR3 reads CASSLEQMVEAFF. In nucleotides, the CDR3 is TGCGCCAGCAGCTTGGAACAGATGGTTGAAGCTTTCTTT.

The V and J genes are TRBV5-5 and TRBJ1-1; no clear D gene. CDR3 length: 13 amino acids. Per the germline V gene, CDR1 is SGHKS and CDR2 is YYEKEE (reference sequence). V was clipped by 0 bases and J by 3 bases, with 6 bases between them. The CDR3, as DNA: TGTGCCAGCAGCTTGGAATGGCACACTGAAGCTTTCTTT. Protein: CASSLEWHTEAFF.

A word on this clone: This CDR3 is also generated by other DNA sequences in the sample. The genes are TRBV18 and TRBJ1-1; 8 positions match TRBD1. Looked up from germline, CDR1 is KGHSH and CDR2 is LQKENI. This CDR3 is 14 amino acids long. Germline trimming cut 3 bases from V and 1 base from J; bases unmatched to any gene: 1. The CDR3 DNA follows: TGTGCCAGCTCACCGGGGACAGGGAACACTGAAGCTTTCTTT. Amino acids: CASSPGTGNTEAFF.

The chain employs TRBV19 and TRBJ2-2, with 7 positions matching TRBD1. Germline values: CDR1 LNHDA, CDR2 SQIVND (reference sequence). This CDR3 spans 15 amino acids. V shed 6 bases, J shed 6 bases, and the junction held 10 bases outside the gene matches. CDR3 sequence (DNA): TGTGCCAGTAGCCAAACAAATCAGGGGGCCGGGGAGCTGTTTTTT. Translated, it gives CASSQTNQGAGELFF.

The V call is TRBV2, the J call TRBJ1-1, with D hard to call. Germline V gives CDR1 SNHLY, CDR2 FYNNEI. Deletions cut 6 bases from V and 7 bases from J, with 9 bases between. The CDR3 has 11 residues. CDR3 sequence: CASRNGFEAFF. In DNA form, the CDR3 reads TGTGCCAGCAGGAACGGTTTTGAAGCTTTCTTT.

This chain links TRBV7-9 with TRBJ1-1; D is perhaps TRBD1 (5 bases). Trimming pared 8 bases from V and 1 base from J, leaving 11 bases between. Per the germline V gene, CDR1 is SEHNR and CDR2 is FQNEAQ (reference sequence). This CDR3 is 13 amino acids long. CDR3 nucleotide sequence: TGTGCCAGCCGGGGCGGAGGGAACACTGAAGCTTTCTTT. Its protein product is CASRGGGNTEAFF.

This chain connects TRBV7-6 to TRBJ2-3, with 10 bases matching TRBD2. Trimming at V came to 3 bases and at J to 6 bases, leaving 6 bases not matched to a gene. The CDR3 loop spans 15 amino acids. Germline CDR1 reads SGHVS; CDR2 reads FNYEAQ. The CDR3 protein is CASSFSGGTGDTQYF. The CDR3 bases are TGTGCCAGCAGCTTTAGCGGGGGGACCGGGGATACGCAGTATTTT.

This clone was counted a single time. One end of the junction fails to match germline, which may point to a read error. This chain uses TRBV7-9 with TRBJ2-7, with TRBD2 as a possible D gene (6 bases). The length of the CDR3 is 13 residues. Germline CDR1 SEHNR, CDR2 FQNEAQ (reference sequence). The CDR3 coding sequence is TGTGCCAGCACCCCGGAGGGTTCCTACGGGCAGTACTTC. It yields the protein CASTPEGSYGQYF.

The chain links TRBV7-2 to TRBJ2-3; the D is unclear. Trimming left V 2 bases short and J 0 bases short, with 9 bases between. The germline V gene encodes CDR1 SGHTA and CDR2 FQGNSA. The CDR3 has 15 residues. In nucleotides, the CDR3 is TGTGCCAGCAGCTTACTTGCGTCTAGCACAGATACGCAGTATTTT. Amino acids: CASSLLASSTDTQYF.

This rearrangement joins TRBV30 to TRBJ2-2; TRBD1 agrees at 10 bases. The CDR3 runs 15 residues. V lost 3 bases, J lost 1 base, and 2 bases stayed unmatched. The V gene's germline CDR1 is GTSNPN and CDR2 SVGIG (reference sequence). The CDR3 loop reads CAWRGDRGNTGELFF. The CDR3 coding sequence is TGTGCCTGGAGGGGGGACAGGGGGAACACCGGGGAGCTGTTTTTT.

The chain links TRBV9 to TRBJ2-3; possible D gene TRBD1, 6 bases. This CDR3 comprises 14 residues. CDR1 and CDR2 from the germline V gene are SGDLS and YYNGEE. The ends were cut back, 4 bases at V and 4 bases at J, with 13 bases in the middle. Written as DNA, the CDR3 is TGTGCCAGCAGCCCCCGTTCAGGGGCAGATACGCAGTATTTT. Translation: CASSPRSGADTQYF. The variable domain in full, completed from reference TRBV9 and TRBJ2-3, reads DSGVTQTPKHLITATGQRVTLRCSPRSGDLSVYWYQQSLDQGLQFLIQYYNGEERAKGNILERFSAQQFPDLHSELNLSSLELGDSALYFCASSPRSGADTQYFGPGTRLTVL.

The V call is TRBV10-2, the J call TRBJ2-5; TRBD2 matches 7 bases. The CDR3 sequence is 15 residues long. With 2 bases clipped from V and 5 bases from J, the junction kept 8 bases outside the gene matches. Germline CDR1 reads WSHSY; CDR2 reads SAAADI. CDR3 loop: CASSEPSGGVETQYF. For the CDR3, the DNA is TGCGCCAGCAGTGAGCCTAGCGGAGGAGTGGAGACCCAGTACTTC.

This chain links TRBV27 with TRBJ2-3; 8 bases align to TRBD2. From germline, CDR1 is MNHEY and CDR2 SMNVEV (reference sequence). The J segment lost 2 bases and the V segment lost 6 bases, leaving 7 bases of the junction unmatched. This CDR3 contains 15 residues. CDR3 amino acids: CASSLSGENTDTQYF. The DNA of the CDR3 is TGTGCCAGCAGCCTTAGCGGGGAGAACACAGATACGCAGTATTTT.

The CDR3 sequence is CASSLAESYNEQFF. In DNA, the CDR3 is TGTGCCAGCAGCTTAGCGGAGTCCTACAATGAGCAGTTCTTC. This chain links TRBV7-9 with TRBJ2-1; D not certain. Germline V lookup: CDR1 SEHNR, CDR2 FQNEAQ (reference sequence). Trimming took 0 bases from V and 1 from J, leaving 4 bases between them. This CDR3 contains 14 residues.

Comments on this clone: The germline gene is not matched at one end of the junction; a read error may be the cause. The CDR3 is CAISAPGLAGTDTQYF. The CDR3 DNA follows: TGTGCCATCAGTGCCCCGGGACTAGCGGGCACAGATACGCAGTATTTT. The chain joins TRBV6-1 to TRBJ2-3; 11 bases align to TRBD2. CDR1 is MNHNS and CDR2 is SASEGT in the germline V gene. The CDR3 covers 16 residues.

The genes are TRBV5-1 and TRBJ2-4, with a possible D match to TRBD2 (6 bases). Germline CDR1 SGHRS, CDR2 YFSETQ. Trimming shortened V by 6 bases and J by 5 bases, and 12 bases separated the two germline ends. The CDR3 consists of 13 residues. CDR3 sequence reads: CASNAGTENIQYF. The CDR3 bases are TGCGCCAGCAATGCCGGGACTGAAAACATTCAGTACTTC. Complete variable domain (other parts from reference TRBV5-1 and TRBJ2-4): KAGVTQTPRYLIKTRGQQVTLSCSPISGHRSVSWYQQTPGQGLQFLFEYFSETQRNKGNFPGRFSGRQFSNSRSEMNVSTLELGDSALYLCASNAGTENIQYFGAGTRLSVL.

This clone is a singleton in its sample. The rearrangement links TRBV10-3 to TRBJ1-1; 7 nucleotides match TRBD1. The germline V gene has CDR1 ENHRY and CDR2 SYGVKD. Trimming cost V 6 bases and J 1 base; bases outside gene matches: 5. The CDR3 sequence is 14 residues long. CDR3 DNA sequence: TGTGCCATCAGCAAGGGACAGTCGAACACTGAAGCTTTCTTT. Amino acid sequence: CAISKGQSNTEAFF.

The V and J genes are TRBV29-1 and TRBJ1-1; 7 bases are a match to TRBD1. Trimming cost V 3 bases and J 7 bases; bases outside gene matches: 5. CDR1 is SQVTM, CDR2 ANQGSEA, per germline. The CDR3 runs to 12 residues. As DNA, the CDR3 is TGCAGCGTTGACAGGGGGGGAAATGAAGCTTTCTTT. Its translation: CSVDRGGNEAFF.

V gene TRBV6-5 combines with J gene TRBJ1-5, with D perhaps TRBD1 (5 bases). Looked up from germline, CDR1 is MNHEY and CDR2 is SVGAGI. The CDR3 extends over 12 amino acids. V dropped 7 bases and J dropped 3 bases, with 7 bases sitting between them. CDR3 DNA sequence: TGTGCCAGCAAGGGGCCCAATCAGCCCCAGCATTTT. It codes for CASKGPNQPQHF.

The rearrangement links TRBV29-1 to TRBJ2-3; 10 bases agree with TRBD1. After removal of 3 bases from V and 4 bases from J, the junction contained 7 bases not matched to a gene. Germline lookup yields CDR1 SQVTM and CDR2 ANQGSEA. The CDR3 spans 15 residues. In DNA, the CDR3 is TGCAGCGTTGACCCGGGACAGGGGATGCCAGATACGCAGTATTTT. Translation gives CSVDPGQGMPDTQYF.

This clone has just one count. The chain links TRBV7-2 to TRBJ1-2; D uncertain. V lost 1 base to trimming and J lost 7 bases, with 10 bases between them. This CDR3 spans 13 amino acids. CDR1 and CDR2 from the germline V gene are SGHTA and FQGNSA. The CDR3 region is CASSLDPWFGYTF. CDR3 nucleotide sequence: TGTGCCAGCAGCTTAGATCCCTGGTTTGGCTACACCTTC. Full variable domain (rest looked up from reference TRBV7-2 and TRBJ1-2): GAGVSQSPSNKVTEKGKDVELRCDPISGHTALYWYRQSLGQGLEFLIYFQGNSAPDKSGLPSDRFSAERTGGSVSTLTIQRTQQEDSAVYLCASSLDPWFGYTFGSGTRLTVV.

The rearrangement joins TRBV7-8 to TRBJ2-4; 10 bases agree with TRBD2. The V and J ends lost 0 bases and 8 bases, in that order; junction bases with no gene match: 10. Per germline, CDR1 SGHVS and CDR2 FQNEAQ. The CDR3 covers 17 residues. The CDR3 region has the DNA TGTGCCAGCAGCTTAGCAGCCGCTAGCGGGAGTATTGACATTCAGTACTTC. Residues: CASSLAAASGSIDIQYF.

The chain couples TRBV12-5 to TRBJ2-7; tentatively, D is TRBD1 (5 bases). Trimming stripped 4 bases from V and 3 bases from J, with 16 bases between. The CDR3 covers 15 residues. CDR1 LGHNT and CDR2 FRNRAP come from the germline V gene. The CDR3 DNA reads TGTGCTAGTGGTTCCCTTGCGGACACATACTACGAGCAGTACTTC. It translates to CASGSLADTYYEQYF.